This T cell receptor beta chain is from a study of glioma-infiltrating T cells (dated by TCRdb to 2015 to 2016). About the study as a whole: Glioma tissue, non-neoplastic brain tissue and matched peripheral blood mononuclear cells were used as sources from which TCR alpha- and beta-chain repertoires were sequenced. The paired cohort comprised three low-grade glioma patients, several primary glioblastoma patients and three non-glioma patients contributing non-neoplastic brain tissue. To measure how far tissue and blood T-cell populations diverged, each tissue-infiltrating repertoire was compared against the peripheral blood repertoire of the same patient. Beyond this particular receptor, the publication reports: Group comparisons rested on small numbers: three non-neoplastic, three low-grade glioma and eight glioblastoma patients. VJ-independent divergence between tissue and blood was lower than expected in non-neoplastic patients but higher than expected in all gliomas, particularly low-grade gliomas. Only a very small number of CDR3 sequences turned up in both tissue and blood, a result put down to high CDR3 diversity combined with limited sampling.

Taken from cysteine to phenylalanine, the CDR3 has 12 residues. CDR3 DNA is the only sequence kept; it has 36 bases, read in frame from the first base. V was cut back by 6 bases and J by 2 bases, leaving a gap of 8 bases between them. From the germline V gene (reference sequence), CDR1 is MNHEY and CDR2 is SMNVEV. This clonotype was seen ten or more times. The antigen it binds to is not known. No per-base quality is available; no much larger clone lies one base away. TCR alpha and beta CDR3 regions were amplified with the iRepertoire nested amplicon-rescue multiplex PCR (arm-PCR) platform from RNA. One-step reverse transcription and amplification used roughly 95-400 ng of tissue mRNA or PBMC total RNA as input. After bead purification, a secondary multiplex PCR added Illumina adapters, and libraries were gel-purified between 200 and 400 bp. The libraries contained internal 6-nucleotide barcodes that were used for demultiplexing. Libraries were sequenced on an Illumina MiSeq with 2x220 or 2x250 nucleotide paired-end reads. Concerning the study's data processing: Paired reads were merged using FLASH 1.2.11 and aligned with BWA-MEM to the GRCh37 human genome, and TRA and TRB reads were then extracted. For V and J assignment, an IMGT-derived reference of cassette sequences and CDR3 motifs that included pseudogenes was used. Reads were translated in three frames, and productive CDR3s were defined by a C…FGXG motif without stop codons. A clonotype was defined as a unique combination of a V-J cassette pair and a CDR3 amino acid sequence. Filtering of reads was based on Hamming distance, with the threshold set by the sequence error rate of each sample in mapped regions. TCRdb ran its own pipeline on the public reads, namely fastp trimming at Q25 and MiXCR clone calling, and kept in-frame beta chains. Rows are unified per CDR3 protein, each entry keeping the most common DNA and genes. The V and J calls come from TCRdb's annotation, not from the publication. Present in this sample are about 190,000 distinct CDR3 sequences, roughly a third of which were seen just once. Together, the top ten hold 20% to 25% of the sample.

The rearrangement combines TRBV27 with TRBJ2-7, with no confident D gene call. This clonotype was sampled from a human donor with low-grade glioma or glioblastoma, undergoing nonglioma brain surgery, or in good health (not recorded which). The specimen was glioma tissue, nonneoplastic brain tissue, or PBMCs (not recorded which). In nucleotides, the sequence is TGTGCCAGCAGAGAAAACGCCTACGAGCAGTACTTC. It is translated as CASRENAYEQYF.